This TCR beta chain appears in the sequencing data of a study of T-cell reconstitution after alpha-beta-depleted transplantation in children. J gave up 0 bases and V 3 bases, and 2 bases lay outside the gene matches. The germline gives CDR1 SGHRS, CDR2 YFSETQ. The CDR3 runs to 14 residues. This clonotype occurred many times. Unique molecular identifiers were used to barcode this TCRbeta library. TCRdb processed the PCR reads anew with MiXCR; each CDR3 protein has one entry. This sample has 300,000 to 400,000 distinct CDR3 sequences; approximately 12% occur once, and the top ten carry around 4.1%. The chain carries TRBV5-1 and TRBJ2-7, with 8 bases aligning to TRBD1. The starting material was PBMCs, obtained from the stem cell graft. The sequence derives from a human donor who donated a stem cell graft to a child with Fanconi anemia. This CDR3 reads CASSSTGGSYEQYF. The DNA of the CDR3 is TGCGCCAGCAGCTCCACAGGGGGCTCCTACGAGCAGTACTTC.